The T cell receptor (beta chain) described here comes from a study of T-cell reconstitution after alpha-beta-depleted transplantation in children. This clonotype showed up many times. Unique molecular identifiers featured in how the TCRbeta library was prepared. MiXCR was run by TCRdb on the PCR reads, yielding one entry per CDR3 protein. The sample includes 200,000 to 300,000 distinct CDR3 sequences, around 11% of them seen just once. This TCR came from a human donor who donated a stem cell graft to a child with acute lymphoblastic leukemia. The input for sequencing was PBMCs from the stem cell graft donor, taken from the stem cell graft.

CDR3 nucleotide sequence: TGTGCCAGCAGCCTTGTGACAGGGGACTATGGCTACACCTTC. It is translated as CASSLVTGDYGYTF. The chain recombines TRBV28 with TRBJ1-2; TRBD1 aligns across 8 bases. The germline V gene has CDR1 MDHEN and CDR2 SYDVKM. The CDR3 loop spans 14 amino acids. Trimming took 6 bases from V and 3 from J; bases not matched to a gene: 6.